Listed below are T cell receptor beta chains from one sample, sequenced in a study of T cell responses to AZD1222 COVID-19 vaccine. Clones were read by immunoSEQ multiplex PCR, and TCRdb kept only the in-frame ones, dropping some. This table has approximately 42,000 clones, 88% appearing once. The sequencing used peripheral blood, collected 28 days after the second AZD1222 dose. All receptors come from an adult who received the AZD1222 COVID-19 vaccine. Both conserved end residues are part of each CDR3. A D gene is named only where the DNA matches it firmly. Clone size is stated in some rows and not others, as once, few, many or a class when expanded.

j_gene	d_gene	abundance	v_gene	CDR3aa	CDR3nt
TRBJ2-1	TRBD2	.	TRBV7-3	CASSSGLAGTKMSYNEQFF	TGTGCCAGCAGCTCGGGACTAGCGGGAACCAAAATGTCCTACAATGAGCAGTTCTTC
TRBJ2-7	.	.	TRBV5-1	CASSLRSEGGSYEQYF	TGCGCCAGCAGCCTACGGAGCGAAGGGGGGTCCTACGAGCAGTACTTC
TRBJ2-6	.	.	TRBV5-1	CASGDTSGANVLTF	TGCGCCAGCGGAGACACCTCTGGGGCCAACGTCCTGACTTTC
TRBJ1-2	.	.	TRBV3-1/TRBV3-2	CASSQVKDGNYGYTF	TGTGCCAGCAGCCAAGTTAAGGACGGTAACTATGGCTACACCTTC
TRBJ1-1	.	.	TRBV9	CASSKEKGEAFF	TGTGCCAGCAGCAAAGAAAAGGGGGAAGCTTTCTTT
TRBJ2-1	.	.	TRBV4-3	CASSQLTPGGEQFF	TGCGCCAGCAGCCAACTAACCCCTGGGGGTGAGCAGTTCTTC
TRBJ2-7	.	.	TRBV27	CASSLGASAYEQYF	TGTGCCAGCAGTTTAGGGGCTAGCGCCTACGAGCAGTACTTC
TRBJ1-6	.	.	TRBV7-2	CASSPGRGNNSPLHF	TGTGCCAGCAGCCCAGGCCGGGGTAATAATTCACCCCTCCACTTT
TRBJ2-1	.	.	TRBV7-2	CASSLLNEQFF	TGTGCCAGCAGCTTACTGAATGAGCAGTTCTTC
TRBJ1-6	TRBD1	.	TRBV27	CASSAWDSNSPLHF	TGTGCCAGCAGTGCCTGGGACAGTAATTCACCCCTCCACTTT
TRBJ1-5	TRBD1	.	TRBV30	CAGGGQGGNQPQHF	TGTGCCGGAGGGGGGCAGGGGGGCAATCAGCCCCAGCATTTT
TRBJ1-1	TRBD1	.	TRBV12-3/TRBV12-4	CASSFRGRTEAFF	TGTGCCAGCAGTTTCAGGGGGCGGACTGAAGCTTTCTTT
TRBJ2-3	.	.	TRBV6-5	CASSYSGSPDTQYF	TGTGCCAGCAGTTACTCGGGGAGCCCAGATACGCAGTATTTT
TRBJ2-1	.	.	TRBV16	CASSQLGFNEQFF	TGTGCCAGCAGCCAATTAGGGTTCAATGAGCAGTTCTTC
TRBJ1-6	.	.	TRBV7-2	CASSLLTEGYSPLHF	TGTGCCAGCAGCTTATTGACAGAGGGGTACTCACCCCTCCACTTT
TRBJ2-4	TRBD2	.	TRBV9	CASSVAGSGGPRNIQYF	TGTGCCAGCAGCGTAGCTGGAAGCGGGGGGCCCCGAAACATTCAGTACTTC
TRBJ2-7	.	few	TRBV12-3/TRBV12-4	CASSPTAYEQYF	TGTGCCAGCAGTCCGACAGCTTACGAGCAGTACTTC
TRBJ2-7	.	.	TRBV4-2	CASSQDYEQYF	TGTGCCAGCAGCCAAGACTACGAGCAGTACTTC
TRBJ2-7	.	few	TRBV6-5	CASSSGLLYEQYF	TGTGCCAGCTCATCGGGACTCCTCTACGAGCAGTACTTC
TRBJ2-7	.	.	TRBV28	CASSLSRGYEQYF	TGTGCCAGCAGTTTGTCTAGAGGGTACGAGCAGTACTTC
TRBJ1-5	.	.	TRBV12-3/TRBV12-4	CASSLTGNQPQHF	TGTGCCAGCAGTTTGACGGGGAATCAGCCCCAGCATTTT
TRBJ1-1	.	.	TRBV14	CASSQEPSQGMRTEAFF	TGTGCCAGCAGCCAAGAACCAAGCCAGGGGATGAGGACTGAAGCTTTCTTT
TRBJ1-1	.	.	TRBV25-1	CASSGFGVTEAFF	TGTGCCAGCAGCGGGTTTGGGGTCACTGAAGCTTTCTTT
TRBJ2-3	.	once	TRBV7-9	CASSLGLSTDTQYF	TGTGCCAGCAGCTTGGGGCTAAGCACAGATACGCAGTATTTT
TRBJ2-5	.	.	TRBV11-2	CASSKDATQETQYF	TGTGCCAGCAGCAAGGACGCGACCCAAGAGACCCAGTACTTC
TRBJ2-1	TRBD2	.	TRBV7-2	CASSLGLAGDYGQFF	TGTGCCAGCAGCTTGGGACTAGCGGGAGACTACGGGCAGTTCTTC
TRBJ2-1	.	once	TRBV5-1	CASSGGGTWNEQFF	TGCGCCAGCAGTGGAGGAGGAACTTGGAATGAGCAGTTCTTC
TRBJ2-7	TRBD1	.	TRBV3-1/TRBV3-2	CASSQVRGLWGEYEQYF	TGTGCCAGCAGCCAAGTCAGGGGGCTCTGGGGGGAGTACGAGCAGTACTTC
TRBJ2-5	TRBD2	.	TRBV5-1	CASSLEGLAGETQYF	TGCGCCAGCAGCCTGGAGGGACTAGCGGGGGAGACCCAGTACTTC
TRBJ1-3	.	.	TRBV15	CATSRDRSGNTIYF	TGTGCCACCAGCAGAGATCGCTCTGGAAACACCATATATTTT
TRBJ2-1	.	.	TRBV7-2	CASSGYNEQFF	TGTGCCAGCAGCGGCTACAATGAGCAGTTCTTC
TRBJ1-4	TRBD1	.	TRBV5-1	CASSLGQGGEKLFF	TGCGCCAGCAGCTTGGGACAGGGGGGTGAAAAACTGTTTTTT
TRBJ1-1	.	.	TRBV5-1	CASSLSGTAVEAFF	TGCGCCAGCAGCTTATCCGGGACCGCCGTTGAAGCTTTCTTT
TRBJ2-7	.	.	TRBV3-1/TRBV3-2	CASSPTSYEQYF	TGTGCCAGCAGTCCTACCTCCTACGAGCAGTACTTC
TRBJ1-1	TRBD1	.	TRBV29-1	CSVRTGAYTEAFF	TGCAGCGTGAGGACAGGTGCCTACACTGAAGCTTTCTTT
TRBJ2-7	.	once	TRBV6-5	CASSYRTSGEQYF	TGTGCCAGCAGTTACCGGACCTCCGGCGAGCAGTACTTC
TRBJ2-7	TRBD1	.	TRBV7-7	CASSPGTGSSYEQYF	TGTGCTAGCAGCCCCGGGACAGGATCGTCCTACGAGCAGTACTTC
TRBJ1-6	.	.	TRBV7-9	CASSPAPHGGSPLHF	TGTGCCAGCAGCCCCGCCCCGCACGGCGGGTCACCCCTCCACTTT
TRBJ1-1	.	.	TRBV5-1	CASSLTGMNTEAFF	TGCGCCAGCAGCTTAACGGGCATGAACACTGAAGCTTTCTTT
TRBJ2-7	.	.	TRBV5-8	CASSRDLGYEQYF	TGTGCCAGCAGCAGGGACTTAGGCTACGAGCAGTACTTC
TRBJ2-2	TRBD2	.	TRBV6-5	CAIYSGTGGELFF	TGTGCCATATATAGCGGGACGGGCGGGGAGCTGTTTTTT
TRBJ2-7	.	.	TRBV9	CASSPSQRAFEQYF	TGTGCCAGCAGCCCCTCTCAGAGGGCATTCGAGCAGTACTTC
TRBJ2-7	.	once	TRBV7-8	CASSPRRVGYEQYF	TGTGCCAGCAGCCCGAGGAGGGTTGGCTACGAGCAGTACTTC
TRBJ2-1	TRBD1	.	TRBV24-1	CATSDADRGFLF	TGTGCCACCAGTGACGCGGACAGGGGTTTTCTCTTC
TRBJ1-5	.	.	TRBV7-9	CASDSGLSNQPQHF	TGTGCCAGCGATTCGGGACTTTCGAATCAGCCCCAGCATTTT
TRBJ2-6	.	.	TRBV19	CASSLLRAGANVLTF	TGTGCCAGTAGCCTACTCAGGGCTGGGGCCAACGTCCTGACTTTC
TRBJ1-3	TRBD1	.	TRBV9	CASSATYRDRGNTIYF	TGTGCCAGCAGCGCGACCTACCGGGACAGGGGAAACACCATATATTTT
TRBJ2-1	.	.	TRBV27	CASRAGGQSSYNEQFF	TGTGCCAGCAGGGCAGGGGGGCAGAGCTCCTACAATGAGCAGTTCTTC
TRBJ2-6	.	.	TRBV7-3	CASSFGPEGAGANVLTF	TGTGCCAGCAGCTTTGGACCCGAGGGTGCTGGGGCCAACGTCCTGACTTTC
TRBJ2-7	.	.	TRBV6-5	CASSLTYEQYF	TGTGCCAGCAGTCTGACCTACGAGCAGTACTTC
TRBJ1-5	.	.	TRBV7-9	CASSLDPGQPQHF	TGTGCCAGCAGCTTAGATCCTGGCCAGCCCCAGCATTTT
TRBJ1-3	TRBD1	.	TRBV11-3	CASSLAETGGGNTIYF	TGTGCCAGCAGCTTAGCCGAGACAGGGGGCGGAAACACCATATATTTT
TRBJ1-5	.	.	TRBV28	CASTLGGGNQPQHF	TGTGCCAGCACCCTGGGGGGTGGTAATCAGCCCCAGCATTTT
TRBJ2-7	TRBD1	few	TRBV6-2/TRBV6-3	CASSGTAYEQYF	TGTGCCAGCAGCGGGACAGCCTACGAGCAGTACTTC
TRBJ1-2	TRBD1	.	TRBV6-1	CASSEGQGAGGYTF	TGTGCCAGCAGTGAGGGACAGGGGGCAGGTGGCTACACCTTC
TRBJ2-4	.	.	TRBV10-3	CAISVSGQLKNIQYF	TGTGCCATCAGTGTTTCTGGACAACTCAAAAACATTCAGTACTTC
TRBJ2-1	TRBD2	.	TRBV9	CASSVGLAGYNEQFF	TGTGCCAGCAGCGTAGGACTAGCGGGCTACAATGAGCAGTTCTTC